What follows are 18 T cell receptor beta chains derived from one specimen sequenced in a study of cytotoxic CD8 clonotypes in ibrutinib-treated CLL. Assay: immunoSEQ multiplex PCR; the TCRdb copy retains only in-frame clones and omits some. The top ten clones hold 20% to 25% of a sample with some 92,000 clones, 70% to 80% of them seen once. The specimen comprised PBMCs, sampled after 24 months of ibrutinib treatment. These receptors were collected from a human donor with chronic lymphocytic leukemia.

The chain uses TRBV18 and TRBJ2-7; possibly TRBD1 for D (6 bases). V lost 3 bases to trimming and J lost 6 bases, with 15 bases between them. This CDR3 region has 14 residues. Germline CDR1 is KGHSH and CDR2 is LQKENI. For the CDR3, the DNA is TGTGCCAGCTCACCGGGGGCTCAAGTAAGCGAGCAGTACTTC. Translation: CASSPGAQVSEQYF. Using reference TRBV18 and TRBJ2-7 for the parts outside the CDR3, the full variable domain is NAGVMQNPRHLVRRRGQEARLRCSPMKGHSHVYWYRQLPEEGLKFMVYLQKENIIDESGMPKERFSAEFPKEGPSILRIQQVVRGDSAAYFCASSPGAQVSEQYFGPGTRLTVT.

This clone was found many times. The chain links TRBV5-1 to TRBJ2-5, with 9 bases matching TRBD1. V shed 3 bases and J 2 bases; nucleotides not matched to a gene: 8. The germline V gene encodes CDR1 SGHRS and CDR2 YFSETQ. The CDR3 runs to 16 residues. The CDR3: CASSSGQGLMQETQYF. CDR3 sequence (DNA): TGCGCCAGCAGCTCTGGACAGGGGTTAATGCAAGAGACCCAGTACTTC. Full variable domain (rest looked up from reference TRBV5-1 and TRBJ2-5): KAGVTQTPRYLIKTRGQQVTLSCSPISGHRSVSWYQQTPGQGLQFLFEYFSETQRNKGNFPGRFSGRQFSNSRSEMNVSTLELGDSALYLCASSSGQGLMQETQYFGPGTRLLVL.

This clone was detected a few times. The CDR3 DNA follows: TGTGCCAGCAGCTTTGGACTAGCGGGAGTTTCCTACGAGCAGTACTTC. Translating it yields CASSFGLAGVSYEQYF. J is TRBJ2-7 and V is TRBV5-6; 13 bases are a match to TRBD2. J was trimmed by 1 base and V by 2 bases; bases with no gene match: 3. Germline V gene lookup returns CDR1 SGHDT and CDR2 YYEEEE. This CDR3 has 16 amino acids.

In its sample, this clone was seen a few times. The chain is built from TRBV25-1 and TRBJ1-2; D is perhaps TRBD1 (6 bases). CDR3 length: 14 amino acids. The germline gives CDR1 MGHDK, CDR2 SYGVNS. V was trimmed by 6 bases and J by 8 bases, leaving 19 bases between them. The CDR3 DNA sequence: TGTGCCAGCAGCGGCGGGGGGCCAGTAGAAGGCTACACCTTC. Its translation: CASSGGGPVEGYTF.

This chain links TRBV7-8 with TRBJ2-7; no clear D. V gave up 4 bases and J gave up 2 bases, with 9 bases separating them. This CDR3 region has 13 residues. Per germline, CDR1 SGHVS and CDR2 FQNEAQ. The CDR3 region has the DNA TGTGCCAGCAGCTCTCTTGGGACCTACGAGCAGTACTTC. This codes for CASSSLGTYEQYF.

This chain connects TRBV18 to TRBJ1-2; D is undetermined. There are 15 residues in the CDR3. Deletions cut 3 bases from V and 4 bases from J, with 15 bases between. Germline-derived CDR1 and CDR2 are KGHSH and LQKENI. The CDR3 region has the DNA TGTGCCAGCTCACCCAGTAACCTCTGGGGCTATGGCTACACCTTC. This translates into CASSPSNLWGYGYTF.

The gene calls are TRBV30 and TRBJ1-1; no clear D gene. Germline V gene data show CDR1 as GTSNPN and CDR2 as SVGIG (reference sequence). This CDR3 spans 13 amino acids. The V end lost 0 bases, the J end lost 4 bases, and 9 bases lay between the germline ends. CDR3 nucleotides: TGTGCCTGGAGTGTAGGGTATGGCACTGAAGCTTTCTTT. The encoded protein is CAWSVGYGTEAFF.

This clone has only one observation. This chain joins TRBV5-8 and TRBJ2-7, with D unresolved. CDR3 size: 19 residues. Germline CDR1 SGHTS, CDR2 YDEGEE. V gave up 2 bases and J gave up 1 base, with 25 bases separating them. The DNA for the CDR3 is TGTGCCAGCAGCTTCTCGACTCGATCTGGAAGATCTTTATCCTACGAGCAGTACTTC. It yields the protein CASSFSTRSGRSLSYEQYF.

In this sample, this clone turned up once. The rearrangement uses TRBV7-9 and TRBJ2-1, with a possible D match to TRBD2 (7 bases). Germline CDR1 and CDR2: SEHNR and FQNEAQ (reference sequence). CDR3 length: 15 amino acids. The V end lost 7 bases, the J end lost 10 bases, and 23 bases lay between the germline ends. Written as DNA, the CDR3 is TGTGCCAGCACCCCAGGAGGGGGGGCGATAGAAGAGCAGTTCTTC. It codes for CASTPGGGAIEEQFF.

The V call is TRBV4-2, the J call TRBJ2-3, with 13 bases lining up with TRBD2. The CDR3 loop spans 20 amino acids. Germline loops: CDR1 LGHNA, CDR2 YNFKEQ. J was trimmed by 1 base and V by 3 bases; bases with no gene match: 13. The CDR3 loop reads CASSHDAGLAGDVGTDTQYF. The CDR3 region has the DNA TGTGCCAGCAGCCATGACGCAGGACTAGCGGGAGATGTTGGCACAGATACGCAGTATTTT.

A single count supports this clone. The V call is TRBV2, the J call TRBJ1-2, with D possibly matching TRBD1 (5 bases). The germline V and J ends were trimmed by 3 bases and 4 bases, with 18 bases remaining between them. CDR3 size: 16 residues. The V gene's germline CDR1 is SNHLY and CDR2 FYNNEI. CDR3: CASSEQLRQGGYGYTF. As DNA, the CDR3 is TGTGCCAGCAGTGAGCAATTACGTCAGGGCGGCTATGGCTACACCTTC. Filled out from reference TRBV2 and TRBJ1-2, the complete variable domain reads EPEVTQTPSHQVTQMGQEVILRCVPISNHLYFYWYRQILGQKVEFLVSFYNNEISEKSEIFDDQFSVERPDGSNFTLKIRSTKLEDSAMYFCASSEQLRQGGYGYTFGSGTRLTVV.

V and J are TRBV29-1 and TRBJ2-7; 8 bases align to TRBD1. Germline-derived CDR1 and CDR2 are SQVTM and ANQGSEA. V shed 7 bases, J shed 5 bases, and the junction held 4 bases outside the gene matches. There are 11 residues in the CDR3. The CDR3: CSGGQVHEQYF. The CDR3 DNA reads TGCAGCGGGGGACAGGTCCACGAGCAGTACTTC.

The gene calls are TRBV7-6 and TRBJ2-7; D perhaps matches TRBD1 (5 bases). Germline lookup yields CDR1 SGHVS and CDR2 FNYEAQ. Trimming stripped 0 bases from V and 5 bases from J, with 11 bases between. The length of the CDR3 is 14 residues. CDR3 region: CASSLAVSGNEQYF. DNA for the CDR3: TGTGCCAGCAGCTTAGCAGTATCAGGGAACGAGCAGTACTTC.

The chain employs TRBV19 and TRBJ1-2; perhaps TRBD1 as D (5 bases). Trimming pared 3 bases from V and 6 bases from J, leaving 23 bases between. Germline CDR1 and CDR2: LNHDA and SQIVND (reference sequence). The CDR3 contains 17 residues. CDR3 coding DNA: TGTGCCAGTAGTATTACTTCCGGGACCCCGGATAGAGATGGCTACACCTTC. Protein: CASSITSGTPDRDGYTF.

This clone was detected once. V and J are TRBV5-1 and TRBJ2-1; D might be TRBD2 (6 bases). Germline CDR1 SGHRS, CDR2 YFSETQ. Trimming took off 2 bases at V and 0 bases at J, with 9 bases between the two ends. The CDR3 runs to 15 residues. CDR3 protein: CASSFTSSSYNEQFF. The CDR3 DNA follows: TGCGCCAGCAGCTTTACTAGCTCCTCCTACAATGAGCAGTTCTTC.

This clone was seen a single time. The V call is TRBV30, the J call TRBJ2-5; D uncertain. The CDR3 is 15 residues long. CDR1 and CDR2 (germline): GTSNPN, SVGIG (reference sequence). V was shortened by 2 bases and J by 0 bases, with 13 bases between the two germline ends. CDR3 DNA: TGTGCCTGGAGTTCGCGACTTACGTACCAAGAGACCCAGTACTTC. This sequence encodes CAWSSRLTYQETQYF. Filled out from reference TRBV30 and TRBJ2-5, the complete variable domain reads SQTIHQWPATLVQPVGSPLSLECTVEGTSNPNLYWYRQAAGRGLQLLFYSVGIGQISSEVPQNLSASRPQDRQFILSSKKLLLSDSGFYLCAWSSRLTYQETQYFGPGTRLLVL.

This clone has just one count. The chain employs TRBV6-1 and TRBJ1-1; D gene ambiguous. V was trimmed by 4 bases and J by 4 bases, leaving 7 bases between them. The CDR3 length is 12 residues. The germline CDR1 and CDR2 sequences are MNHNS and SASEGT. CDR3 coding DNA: TGTGCCAGCAGTGTGGGGAGCACTGAAGCTTTCTTT. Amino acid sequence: CASSVGSTEAFF.

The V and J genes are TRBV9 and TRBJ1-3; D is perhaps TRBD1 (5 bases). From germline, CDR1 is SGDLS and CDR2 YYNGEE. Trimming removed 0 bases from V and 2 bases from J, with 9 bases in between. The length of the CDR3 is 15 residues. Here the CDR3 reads CASSVGRDAGNTIYF. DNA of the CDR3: TGTGCCAGCAGCGTAGGCAGGGACGCTGGAAACACCATATATTTT.